Below are 21 T cell receptor beta chains sequenced from a single sample in a study of cytomegalovirus exposure and HLA in healthy donors. The primer mix had 60 Vbeta and 13 Jbeta primers. Data came from immunoSEQ multiplex PCR; TCRdb stores just in-frame clones and leaves some out. There are about 130,000 clones in the sample; about 85% occur only once, and roughly 4% lies in the top ten. The sample was PBMCs. These receptors were obtained from a young man in good health and CMV-seropositive.

The chain uses TRBV6-5 and TRBJ1-2, with 8 bases that match TRBD1. V lost 10 bases to trimming and J lost 4 bases; unmatched junction nucleotides: 5. The CDR3 spans 12 residues. In germline, CDR1 is MNHEY, CDR2 SVGAGI. CDR3 DNA: TGTGCCACATATACAGGGGGCTATGGCTACACCTTC. Translating gives CATYTGGYGYTF.

The rearrangement uses TRBV30 and TRBJ2-3, with TRBD2 matching over 8 bases. V was clipped by 5 bases and J by 7 bases; unmatched bases: 8. This CDR3 spans 13 amino acids. CDR1 and CDR2 from the germline V gene are GTSNPN and SVGIG (reference sequence). This CDR3 is CAWQRAGEHTQYF. The DNA of the CDR3 is TGTGCCTGGCAAAGAGCGGGGGAGCATACGCAGTATTTT.

J is TRBJ2-1 and V is TRBV19; tentatively, D is TRBD2 (6 bases). The germline gives CDR1 LNHDA, CDR2 SQIVND (reference sequence). This CDR3 is 13 amino acids long. Trimming left V 7 bases short and J 5 bases short, with 12 bases between. Written as DNA, the CDR3 is TGTGCCAGTAATGGCGGGATTAACAATGAGCAGTTCTTC. Translating gives CASNGGINNEQFF. The full variable domain, its missing parts supplied by reference TRBV19 and TRBJ2-1, is DGGITQSPKYLFRKEGQNVTLSCEQNLNHDAMYWYRQDPGQGLRLIYYSQIVNDFQKGDIAEGYSVSREKKESFPLTVTSAQKNPTAFYLCASNGGINNEQFFGPGTRLTVL.

CDR3 sequence reads: CASSLGASGRGNNEQFF. CDR3 in DNA: TGCGCCAGCAGCTTGGGAGCTAGCGGGAGAGGTAACAATGAGCAGTTCTTC. The chain is built from TRBV5-1 and TRBJ2-1, with TRBD2 matching 10 bases. Trimming took 0 bases from V and 5 from J; bases not matched to a gene: 8. The CDR3 consists of 17 residues. Germline V lookup: CDR1 SGHRS, CDR2 YFSETQ.

A single count supports this clone. V is TRBV19 and J is TRBJ1-1; a possible D gene is TRBD1 (5 bases). CDR3 length: 16 residues. Germline V lookup: CDR1 LNHDA, CDR2 SQIVND (reference sequence). V lost 3 bases and J lost 2, with 16 bases in between. CDR3: CASSIGSEGYNTEAFF. CDR3 nucleotide sequence: TGTGCCAGTAGTATCGGGAGCGAGGGGTATAACACTGAAGCTTTCTTT.

The V gene is TRBV9, the J gene TRBJ1-2, with TRBD1 identical over 8 bases. V shed 3 bases, J shed 4 bases, and the junction held 5 bases outside the gene matches. The CDR3 is 14 amino acids. Germline lookup yields CDR1 SGDLS and CDR2 YYNGEE. CDR3 sequence: CASSDQGAVYGYTF. DNA for the CDR3: TGTGCCAGCAGCGACCAGGGGGCCGTCTATGGCTACACCTTC.

The chain's CDR3 is CASSAPSGFTDTQYF. The CDR3, as DNA: TGTGCCAGCAGCGCCCCTAGCGGGTTCACAGATACGCAGTATTTT. The V gene is TRBV27, the J gene TRBJ2-3; 8 nucleotides match TRBD2. This CDR3 spans 15 amino acids. Germline CDR1 MNHEY, CDR2 SMNVEV (reference sequence). J lost 2 bases, V lost 6 bases, and 7 bases had no gene match.

The count of this clone is one. The rearrangement links TRBV10-1 to TRBJ2-7; TRBD2 aligns across 13 bases. Germline V gene lookup returns CDR1 WNHNN and CDR2 SYGVQD (reference sequence). This CDR3 spans 16 amino acids. The trim removed 9 bases at V and 3 bases at J, leaving 11 bases unmatched. CDR3 residues: CARERWTSGGLYEQYF. In DNA form, the CDR3 reads TGCGCCAGAGAACGTTGGACTAGCGGGGGACTCTACGAGCAGTACTTC.

This chain uses TRBV7-9 with TRBJ2-3, with D possibly being TRBD2 (5 bases). This CDR3 spans 16 amino acids. The germline V and J ends were trimmed by 1 base and 2 bases, with 13 bases remaining between them. Germline loops: CDR1 SEHNR, CDR2 FQNEAQ (reference sequence). The CDR3 DNA reads as TGTGCCAGCAGCTTAGTAGCGCTCGCCAACACAGATACGCAGTATTTT. This codes for CASSLVALANTDTQYF.

The chain links TRBV5-4 to TRBJ2-5; weak D call: TRBD1 (6 bases). CDR3 length: 14 amino acids. Looked up from germline, CDR1 is SGHNT and CDR2 is YYREEE (reference sequence). V was clipped by 0 bases and J by 4 bases, with 10 bases between them. CDR3 in amino acids: CASSLEGVGETQYF. CDR3 in DNA: TGTGCCAGCAGCTTGGAGGGGGTTGGAGAGACCCAGTACTTC.

The rearrangement joins TRBV30 to TRBJ1-3; D ambiguous. The CDR3 extends over 11 amino acids. Trimming cost V 3 bases and J 3 bases, with 3 bases left between them. Germline V gives CDR1 GTSNPN, CDR2 SVGIG (reference sequence). The CDR3: CAWSIGNTIYF. The CDR3 DNA follows: TGTGCCTGGAGCATTGGAAACACCATATATTTT.

The chain joins TRBV29-1 to TRBJ1-1, with 7 bases that match TRBD1. Germline CDR1 and CDR2: SQVTM and ANQGSEA. This CDR3 comprises 16 residues. Unmatched junction bases numbered 7, after V lost 0 bases and J lost 0 bases. CDR3: CSVEDPTGEVNTEAFF. DNA of the CDR3: TGCAGCGTTGAAGATCCTACAGGGGAAGTGAACACTGAAGCTTTCTTT.

The chain carries TRBV6-4 and TRBJ2-2; 8 nucleotides agree with TRBD1. Germline assignment: CDR1 MRHNA and CDR2 SNTAGT. CDR3 length equals 13 residues. The CDR3 reads CGGGQANTGELFF. CDR3 DNA: TGTGGTGGGGGACAGGCGAACACCGGGGAGCTGTTTTTT.

This clone showed up just once. V and J are TRBV18 and TRBJ2-1, with 11 bases identical to TRBD2. The CDR3 extends over 15 amino acids. Germline V gene lookup returns CDR1 KGHSH and CDR2 LQKENI. V shed 1 base and J 6 bases; nucleotides not matched to a gene: 2. CDR3 sequence: CASSPRLAGGNEQFF. In DNA, the CDR3 is TGTGCCAGCTCACCACGTCTAGCGGGAGGCAATGAGCAGTTCTTC. The full variable domain, its missing parts supplied by reference TRBV18 and TRBJ2-1, is NAGVMQNPRHLVRRRGQEARLRCSPMKGHSHVYWYRQLPEEGLKFMVYLQKENIIDESGMPKERFSAEFPKEGPSILRIQQVVRGDSAAYFCASSPRLAGGNEQFFGPGTRLTVL.

The rearrangement joins TRBV5-1 to TRBJ1-2; D ambiguous. Germline values: CDR1 SGHRS, CDR2 YFSETQ. V dropped 7 bases and J dropped 6 bases, with 22 bases sitting between them. The CDR3 has 15 amino acids. The CDR3 loop is CASGASSSGVHGYTF. CDR3 nucleotide sequence: TGCGCCAGCGGAGCTTCATCCTCCGGGGTTCATGGCTACACCTTC.

The chain recombines TRBV18 with TRBJ2-1, with 8 bases identical to TRBD1. CDR1 and CDR2 from the germline V gene are KGHSH and LQKENI. The CDR3 consists of 13 residues. The junction had 3 bases not matched to a gene; V was cut back by 5 bases and J by 6 bases. CDR3 in amino acids: CASSSDRANEQFF. CDR3 sequence (DNA): TGTGCCAGCTCATCGGACAGGGCCAATGAGCAGTTCTTC.

The chain recombines TRBV7-9 with TRBJ1-6; 10 positions agree with TRBD1. The CDR3 length is 15 residues. Losses at the gene ends were 4 bases for V and 10 bases for J; bases not matched to a gene: 7. CDR1 and CDR2 (germline): SEHNR, FQNEAQ (reference sequence). The CDR3 protein is CASSSTGGAGSPLHF. The CDR3 coding sequence is TGTGCCAGCAGCTCGACAGGGGGCGCGGGGTCACCCCTCCACTTT. Full variable domain (outside the CDR3, taken from reference TRBV7-9 and TRBJ1-6): DTGVSQNPRHKITKRGQNVTFRCDPISEHNRLYWYRQTLGQGPEFLTYFQNEAQLEKSRLLSDRFSAERPKGSFSTLEIQRTEQGDSAMYLCASSSTGGAGSPLHFGNGTRLTVT.

With regard to this clone: At one boundary the junction diverges from the germline segment, which might be a read error. The J gene is TRBJ2-7, the V gene TRBV7-9, with D perhaps matching TRBD2 (6 bases). The germline CDR1 and CDR2 sequences are SEHNR and FQNEAQ (reference sequence). The length of the CDR3 is 17 residues. The CDR3 spells CSSSSNTGTVDGGEQYF. The CDR3 region has the DNA TGTTCCAGCAGCTCAAATACCGGGACGGTAGATGGAGGGGAGCAGTACTTC.

The chain couples TRBV7-9 to TRBJ1-2; TRBD1 aligns across 9 bases. This CDR3 is 14 amino acids long. Trimming cost V 1 base and J 5 bases; bases outside gene matches: 2. The germline CDR1 and CDR2 sequences are SEHNR and FQNEAQ (reference sequence). CDR3 DNA: TGTGCCAGCAGCTTAGACGGGACAGGGTATGGCTACACCTTC. Amino acid sequence: CASSLDGTGYGYTF.

The genes are TRBV4-3 and TRBJ2-2; 7 bases match TRBD2. Looked up from germline, CDR1 is LGHNA and CDR2 is YSLEER. Trimming removed 0 bases from V and 9 bases from J; junction bases left unmatched: 7. The CDR3 contains 15 residues. The CDR3 region has the DNA TGCGCCAGCAGCCAAGATCGGGCTAGCGGCAGGGAGCTGTTTTTT. It specifies CASSQDRASGRELFF.

V is TRBV4-3 and J is TRBJ2-1; the D gene is possibly TRBD2 (7 bases). CDR3 length equals 19 residues. Trimming cost V 1 base and J 0 bases, with 19 bases left between them. The germline CDR1 and CDR2 sequences are LGHNA and YSLEER. The CDR3 protein is CASSQGAGASRSSYNEQFF. CDR3 coding DNA: TGCGCCAGCAGCCAAGGCGCGGGGGCCTCAAGGAGCTCCTACAATGAGCAGTTCTTC.